This T cell receptor (beta chain) was identified in a study of T cell repertoires in cytomegalovirus infection. Study information: Matching HLA type, along with CMV infection, was indicated by public TCR beta signatures.

This clonotype has a handful of counts. TCRdb used MiXCR to reprocess the reads, holding one entry per CDR3 protein. The data contain 630,000 or so distinct CDR3 sequences, 20% to 25% of them seen just once; the ten biggest clones take up around 8%. V lost 4 bases and J lost 2, with 12 bases in between. CDR3 size: 14 residues. Looked up from germline, CDR1 is SGHDN and CDR2 is FVKESK. The chain links TRBV14 to TRBJ2-7; possible D gene TRBD2, 5 bases. This TCR came from a human donor in good health (CMV status not recorded). Some clones in this sample may be carry-over from other donors' samples. The material sequenced was CD8+ T cells from PBMCs. DNA for the CDR3: TGTGCCAGCAGCCCAACGGACTGGACCTACGAGCAGTACGTC. Its translation is CASSPTDWTYEQYV.